Listed here are 23 T cell receptor beta chains from one sample, sequenced in a study of radiotherapy plus CTLA-4 blockade in lung cancer. Generated by immunoSEQ multiplex PCR, the TCRdb table keeps only in-frame clones and is missing some. Of over 85,000 clones listed, approximately 86% are singletons. This material consisted of peripheral blood, taken from a patient treated with radiotherapy plus ipilimumab. These receptors were taken from a human donor with non-small cell lung cancer that progressed on radiotherapy plus ipilimumab.

The V call is TRBV5-4, the J call TRBJ2-3; a possible D gene is TRBD1 (6 bases). CDR1 SGHNT and CDR2 YYREEE come from the germline V gene (reference sequence). The CDR3 extends over 15 amino acids. V was cut by 0 bases and J by 3 bases, with 11 bases left in between. CDR3 nucleotides: TGTGCCAGCAGCTTGGTCCCGGGACAAACAGATACGCAGTATTTT. Amino acids: CASSLVPGQTDTQYF. The whole variable domain, filled in from reference TRBV5-4 and TRBJ2-3, reads ETGVTQSPTHLIKTRGQQVTLRCSSQSGHNTVSWYQQALGQGPQFIFQYYREEENGRGNFPPRFSGLQFPNYSSELNVNALELDDSALYLCASSLVPGQTDTQYFGPGTRLTVL.

This chain joins TRBV7-3 and TRBJ1-1, with TRBD1 identical over 12 bases. V trimming: 5 bases; J trimming: 6 bases; junction bases outside the gene matches: 10. The germline V gene encodes CDR1 SGHTA and CDR2 FQGTGA. CDR3 length: 16 residues. CDR3 sequence (DNA): TGTGCCAGCAGCCCGGAACCGGGACAGGGGGCTTCTGAAGCTTTCTTT. Residues: CASSPEPGQGASEAFF.

This rearrangement joins TRBV30 to TRBJ1-2, with a tentative D call TRBD1 (5 bases). Looked up from germline, CDR1 is GTSNPN and CDR2 is SVGIG (reference sequence). The CDR3 totals 15 residues. With 8 bases removed from V and 0 bases from J, the gap between germline ends came to 19 bases. In nucleotides, the CDR3 is TGTGCCGGCTCTCGTCTGGGACGGCCTAACTATGGCTACACCTTC. Its translation: CAGSRLGRPNYGYTF.

This clone has a single count. The chain couples TRBV29-1 to TRBJ1-5, with 8 nucleotides matching TRBD1. The CDR3 is 13 residues long. CDR1 and CDR2 (germline): SQVTM, ANQGSEA. The trim removed 7 bases at V and 2 bases at J, leaving 4 bases unmatched. The CDR3 loop is CSAGQGRNQPQHF. The CDR3 DNA follows: TGCAGCGCCGGACAGGGACGCAATCAGCCCCAGCATTTT.

The V and J genes are TRBV15 and TRBJ1-4; no reliable D call. The CDR3 spans 14 residues. With 7 bases removed from V and 8 bases from J, the gap between germline ends came to 17 bases. Germline V lookup: CDR1 LNHNV, CDR2 YYDKDF (reference sequence). The CDR3 loop reads CATNEGQMGEKLFF. Here the CDR3 DNA reads TGTGCCACCAACGAGGGTCAGATGGGGGAAAAACTGTTTTTT.

J is TRBJ2-1 and V is TRBV5-1, with TRBD2 identical over 8 bases. From germline, CDR1 is SGHRS and CDR2 YFSETQ. J was trimmed by 6 bases and V by 0 bases; bases with no gene match: 5. The CDR3 is 15 amino acids. The CDR3 sequence is CASSLVGLVPNEQFF. CDR3 sequence (DNA): TGCGCCAGCAGCTTGGTGGGACTAGTTCCCAATGAGCAGTTCTTC.

There are a few counts of this clone. This rearrangement joins TRBV5-1 to TRBJ1-2; TRBD1 agrees at 11 bases. The CDR3 covers 16 residues. Germline CDR1 and CDR2: SGHRS and YFSETQ. J was trimmed by 6 bases and V by 3 bases; bases with no gene match: 10. For the CDR3, the DNA is TGCGCCAGCAGCTCAGGACAGGGGGCTCGGGGCGATGGCTACACCTTC. The encoded protein is CASSSGQGARGDGYTF. The full variable domain, rest sourced from reference TRBV5-1 and TRBJ1-2, is KAGVTQTPRYLIKTRGQQVTLSCSPISGHRSVSWYQQTPGQGLQFLFEYFSETQRNKGNFPGRFSGRQFSNSRSEMNVSTLELGDSALYLCASSSGQGARGDGYTFGSGTRLTVV.

This chain links TRBV15 with TRBJ1-1; 7 bases are shared with TRBD1. The CDR3 totals 14 residues. Germline CDR1 LNHNV, CDR2 YYDKDF (reference sequence). V shed 2 bases, J shed 5 bases, and the junction held 5 bases outside the gene matches. This chain's CDR3 is CATSRSQGSTEAFF. In DNA, the CDR3 is TGTGCCACCAGCAGATCACAGGGGAGTACTGAAGCTTTCTTT.

This clone came up a few times. The genes are TRBV7-3 and TRBJ2-7; D perhaps matches TRBD2 (6 bases). Trimming removed 5 bases at V and 0 bases at J, with 11 bases between. In germline, CDR1 is SGHTA, CDR2 FQGTGA. The CDR3 has 14 residues. Written as DNA, the CDR3 is TGTGCCAGCAGCCTTCTAGCGAACTCCTACGAGCAGTACTTC. Encoded protein: CASSLLANSYEQYF.

This chain uses TRBV5-1 with TRBJ2-3; possibly TRBD2 for D (6 bases). Germline CDR1 SGHRS, CDR2 YFSETQ. The CDR3 contains 16 residues. V was pared by 4 bases and J by 1 base, with 16 bases between. The CDR3 DNA is TGCGCCAGCAGCACCGGGACTGCGTTGGGCACAGATACGCAGTATTTT. Its translation: CASSTGTALGTDTQYF.

The V call is TRBV10-2, the J call TRBJ2-1, with 10 bases fitting TRBD1. Germline CDR1 is WSHSY and CDR2 is SAAADI. J gave up 8 bases and V 9 bases, and 10 bases lay outside the gene matches. CDR3 size: 14 residues. The CDR3 DNA reads TGCGCCAGTAGGGAGTGGGGACAGGGGTATGAGCAGTTCTTC. This codes for CASREWGQGYEQFF.

About this clone: The conserved phenylalanine or tryptophan normally closing the CDR3 is absent here, so this likely arose from a read error. V gene TRBV7-9 combines with J gene TRBJ2-7; maybe TRBD2 (7 bases). V lost 4 bases, J lost 5 bases, and 18 bases lay in between. This CDR3 contains 15 residues. Germline CDR1 and CDR2: SEHNR and FQNEAQ (reference sequence). CDR3 protein: CASSSPNRGTNEQYL. For the CDR3, the DNA is TGTGCCAGCAGCTCCCCTAATAGGGGGACTAACGAGCAGTACCTC.

The chain links TRBV7-6 to TRBJ1-1, with a weak D call TRBD1 (5 bases). Trimming shortened V by 5 bases and J by 3 bases, and 13 bases separated the two germline ends. This CDR3 has 14 residues. Germline V gene data show CDR1 as SGHVS and CDR2 as FNYEAQ. CDR3 protein: CASSIWGGDTEAFF. The CDR3, as DNA: TGTGCCAGCAGCATATGGGGGGGGGACACTGAAGCTTTCTTT.

The chain combines TRBV5-1 with TRBJ2-1; TRBD2 aligns across 9 bases. The V and J ends lost 0 bases and 0 bases, in that order; junction bases with no gene match: 4. Germline CDR1 is SGHRS and CDR2 is YFSETQ. This CDR3 is 17 amino acids long. The CDR3 region has the DNA TGCGCCAGCAGCTTGGGCGGTAGCGGGAGCTCCTACAATGAGCAGTTCTTC. The encoded protein is CASSLGGSGSSYNEQFF.

The genes are TRBV25-1 and TRBJ1-2; D is possibly TRBD1 (6 bases). The CDR3 loop spans 15 amino acids. The V gene lost 1 base and the J gene lost 2 bases, with 11 bases spanning the gap. The germline V gene has CDR1 MGHDK and CDR2 SYGVNS. The CDR3 here is CASSESGRGNYGYTF. In nucleotides, the CDR3 is TGTGCCAGCAGTGAATCTGGGAGGGGGAACTATGGCTACACCTTC.

The chain combines TRBV18 with TRBJ2-6; tentatively, D is TRBD1 (6 bases). The germline V gene encodes CDR1 KGHSH and CDR2 LQKENI. The V and J ends lost 2 bases and 2 bases respectively, with 13 bases between them. CDR3 length equals 17 residues. The chain's CDR3 is CASSPYTGQTGANVLTF. Here the CDR3 DNA reads TGTGCCAGCTCACCATATACCGGACAGACTGGGGCCAACGTCCTGACTTTC.

The chain recombines TRBV5-1 with TRBJ2-3, with D hard to call. Germline values: CDR1 SGHRS, CDR2 YFSETQ. This CDR3 spans 11 amino acids. V lost 4 bases and J lost 2, with 2 bases in between. The CDR3 bases are TGCGCCAGCAGCCTCACAGATACGCAGTATTTT. The encoded protein is CASSLTDTQYF.

This clone was found a few times. The V call is TRBV6-6, the J call TRBJ2-1; D gene uncertain. The CDR3 spans 8 residues. Looked up from germline, CDR1 is MNHNY and CDR2 is SVGAGI (reference sequence). Trimming left V 8 bases short and J 10 bases short, with 3 bases between. The CDR3 DNA reads as TGTGCCAGCGGGGAGCAGTTCTTC. This gives the protein CASGEQFF.

The chain joins TRBV2 to TRBJ2-1; 10 positions match TRBD2. Looked up from germline, CDR1 is SNHLY and CDR2 is FYNNEI. Germline trimming cut 7 bases from V and 9 bases from J; bases unmatched to any gene: 6. CDR3 length equals 13 residues. This CDR3 reads CASNSGRSGEQFF. CDR3 nucleotides: TGTGCCAGCAATAGCGGGAGGTCCGGTGAGCAGTTCTTC.

The sample holds a few counts of this clone. The rearrangement uses TRBV19 and TRBJ2-3, with unresolved D. This CDR3 contains 12 residues. The germline V gene has CDR1 LNHDA and CDR2 SQIVND (reference sequence). The V and J ends lost 7 bases and 6 bases respectively, with 11 bases between them. CDR3: CASTGNGDTQYF. The CDR3 DNA sequence: TGTGCCAGTACTGGGAACGGGGATACGCAGTATTTT.

This chain joins TRBV6-5 and TRBJ2-7; either TRBD1 or TRBD2 may fit D (5 bases each). The length of the CDR3 is 14 residues. The V end was cut by 7 bases, the J end by 3 bases, with 16 bases between. The V gene's germline CDR1 is MNHEY and CDR2 SVGAGI. DNA of the CDR3: TGTGCCAGCACTCAACCGGGACGGGACTACGAGCAGTACTTC. Protein sequence: CASTQPGRDYEQYF.

This clone appeared once. This CDR3 reads CASSPRDPPGEQYF. CDR3 nucleotide sequence: TGTGCCAGCTCACCCCGGGACCCCCCGGGCGAGCAGTACTTC. The chain joins TRBV18 to TRBJ2-7; D may be TRBD1 or TRBD2 (5 bases each). The CDR3 has 14 residues. Germline assignment: CDR1 KGHSH and CDR2 LQKENI. The V gene lost 3 bases and the J gene lost 6 bases, with 15 bases spanning the gap.

The chain links TRBV9 to TRBJ1-2; D not resolved. The CDR3 extends over 11 amino acids. The germline CDR1 and CDR2 sequences are SGDLS and YYNGEE. V was clipped by 5 bases and J by 12 bases, with 14 bases between them. The CDR3 region has the DNA TGTGCCAGCAGTGATAGCGGTGTACACACCTTC. Translating gives CASSDSGVHTF.